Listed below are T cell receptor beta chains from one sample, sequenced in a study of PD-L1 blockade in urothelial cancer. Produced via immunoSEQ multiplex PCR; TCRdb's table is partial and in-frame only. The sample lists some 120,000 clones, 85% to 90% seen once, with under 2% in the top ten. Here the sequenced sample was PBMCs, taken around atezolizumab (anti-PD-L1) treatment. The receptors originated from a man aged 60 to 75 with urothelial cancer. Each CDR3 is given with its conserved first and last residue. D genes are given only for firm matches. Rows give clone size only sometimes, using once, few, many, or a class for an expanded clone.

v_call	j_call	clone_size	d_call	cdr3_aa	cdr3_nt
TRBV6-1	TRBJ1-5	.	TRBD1	CASSESHTGVGQPQHF	TGTGCCAGCAGTGAAAGTCATACAGGGGTCGGTCAGCCCCAGCATTTT
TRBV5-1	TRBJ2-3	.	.	CASSLDGRTTDTQYF	TGCGCCAGCAGCTTGGACGGGAGAACAACAGATACGCAGTATTTT
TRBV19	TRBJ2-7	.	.	CASSLYFSGDYEQYF	TGTGCCAGTTCCCTTTACTTCTCAGGGGACTACGAGCAGTACTTC
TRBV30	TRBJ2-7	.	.	CAWSRRGLYEQYF	TGTGCCTGGAGCCGAAGGGGTCTCTACGAGCAGTACTTC
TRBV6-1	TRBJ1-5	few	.	CASSAGRQPQHF	TGTGCCAGCAGTGCGGGGAGACAGCCCCAGCATTTT
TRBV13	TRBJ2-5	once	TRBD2	CASSSSGTQYF	TGTGCCAGCAGCTCTAGCGGGACCCAGTACTTC
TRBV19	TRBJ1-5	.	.	CASSMGQGYRQPQHF	TGTGCCAGTAGTATGGGTCAGGGCTACAGGCAGCCCCAGCATTTT
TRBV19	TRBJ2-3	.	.	CASSQGKADTQYF	TGTGCCAGTTCGCAGGGGAAGGCAGATACGCAGTATTTT
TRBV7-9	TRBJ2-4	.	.	CASSPIEIGIQYF	TGTGCCAGCAGCCCTATAGAGATCGGCATTCAGTACTTC
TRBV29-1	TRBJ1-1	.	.	CSVGTNLDTEAFF	TGCAGCGTTGGGACTAATCTCGACACTGAAGCTTTCTTT
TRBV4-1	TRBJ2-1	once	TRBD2	CASSQESLAEYNEQFF	TGCGCCAGCAGCCAAGAAAGTCTAGCGGAGTACAATGAGCAGTTCTTC
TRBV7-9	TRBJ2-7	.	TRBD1	CASSIGQGPYEQYF	TGTGCCAGCAGCATTGGACAGGGACCCTACGAGCAGTACTTC
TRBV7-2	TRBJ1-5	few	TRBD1	CASSAGQGSQPQHF	TGTGCCAGCAGCGCAGGACAGGGGAGCCAGCCCCAGCATTTT
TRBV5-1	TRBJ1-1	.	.	CASSPGTSVTEAFF	TGCGCCAGCAGCCCCGGGACATCGGTAACTGAAGCTTTCTTT
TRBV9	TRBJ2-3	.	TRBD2	CASSVGVAGLALYF	TGTGCCAGCAGCGTGGGGGTGGCGGGACTAGCTCTGTATTTT
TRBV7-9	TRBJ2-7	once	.	CASSPLGGDHEQYF	TGTGCCAGCAGCCCCTTAGGAGGGGACCACGAGCAGTACTTC
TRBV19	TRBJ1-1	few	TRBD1	CATARTGGRYTEAFF	TGTGCCACCGCACGGACAGGGGGCCGCTACACTGAAGCTTTCTTT
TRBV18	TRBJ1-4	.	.	CASSPKRATNEKLFF	TGTGCCAGCTCACCCAAGCGGGCAACTAATGAAAAACTGTTTTTT
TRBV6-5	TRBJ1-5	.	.	CASSLTVNQPQHF	TGTGCCAGCAGTTTGACAGTCAATCAGCCCCAGCATTTT
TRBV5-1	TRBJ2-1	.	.	CASSSLTGYTANEQFF	TGCGCCAGCAGCTCCCTAACCGGGTATACCGCCAATGAGCAGTTCTTC
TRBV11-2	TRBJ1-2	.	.	CASSLAGAGYGYTF	TGTGCCAGCAGCTTAGCGGGAGCAGGCTATGGCTACACCTTC
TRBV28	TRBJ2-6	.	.	CASRRQSSGANVLTF	TGTGCCAGCAGAAGACAGTCCTCTGGGGCCAACGTCCTGACTTTC
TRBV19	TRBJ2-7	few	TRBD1	CASSTDRGMDEQYF	TGTGCCAGTAGTACGGACAGGGGGATGGACGAGCAGTACTTC
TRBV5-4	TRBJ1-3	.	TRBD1	CASSIPGQGGNTIYF	TGTGCCAGCAGCATCCCGGGACAGGGAGGAAACACCATATATTTT
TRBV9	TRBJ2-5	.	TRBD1	CASSYGQGMQTQYF	TGTGCCAGCAGCTACGGACAGGGTATGCAGACCCAGTACTTC
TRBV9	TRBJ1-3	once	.	CASSVVGQSSGNTIYF	TGTGCCAGCAGCGTAGTTGGGCAGAGCTCTGGAAACACCATATATTTT
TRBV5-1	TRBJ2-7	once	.	CASSSPAGEPYYEQYF	TGCGCCAGCAGTTCGCCGGCAGGGGAACCTTACTACGAGCAGTACTTC
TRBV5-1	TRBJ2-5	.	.	CASSLRGTQETQYF	TGCGCCAGCAGCTTGAGGGGGACCCAAGAGACCCAGTACTTC
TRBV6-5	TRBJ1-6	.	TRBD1	CASSITGGNSPLHF	TGTGCCAGCAGTATCACAGGGGGAAATTCACCCCTCCACTTT
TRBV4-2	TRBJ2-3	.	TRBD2	CASSQASGVGDTQYF	TGTGCCAGCAGCCAAGCTAGCGGGGTTGGAGATACGCAGTATTTT
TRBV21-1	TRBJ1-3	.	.	CATTAYRGRGGFSGNTIYF	TGTGCCACCACGGCTTACAGGGGGCGAGGGGGGTTCTCTGGAAACACCATATATTTT
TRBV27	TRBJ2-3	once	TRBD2	CASKKSYLGGSFTDTQYF	TGTGCCAGCAAGAAATCTTACCTCGGCGGGAGTTTCACAGATACGCAGTATTTT
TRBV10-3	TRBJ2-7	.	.	CAIRGGVYEQYF	TGTGCCATCCGGGGAGGCGTCTACGAGCAGTACTTC
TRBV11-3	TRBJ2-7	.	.	CASSSRVDAGLYEQYF	TGTGCCAGCAGCTCCAGAGTAGACGCAGGGCTTTACGAGCAGTACTTC
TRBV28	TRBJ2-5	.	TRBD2	CASSLLGGKETQYF	TGTGCCAGCAGTTTACTGGGGGGGAAAGAGACCCAGTACTTC
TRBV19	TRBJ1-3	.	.	CASSIDKRNTIYF	TGTGCCAGTAGTATAGATAAGCGCAACACCATATATTTT
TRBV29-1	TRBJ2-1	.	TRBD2	CSVSGGSYNEQFF	TGCAGCGTCTCGGGGGGCTCCTACAATGAGCAGTTCTTC
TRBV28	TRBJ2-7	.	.	CASSLRGNYEQYF	TGTGCCAGCAGTTTGAGAGGGAACTACGAGCAGTACTTC
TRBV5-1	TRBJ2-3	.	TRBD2	CASSLEASGSRDTQYF	TGCGCCAGCAGCTTGGAAGCTAGCGGGAGTCGGGATACGCAGTATTTT
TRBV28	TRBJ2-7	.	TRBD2	CASRLAKIQSYEQYF	TGTGCCAGCAGACTAGCGAAGATTCAATCTTACGAGCAGTACTTC
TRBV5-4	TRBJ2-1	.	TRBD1	CASHTTGTGNNEQFF	TGTGCCAGCCATACGACCGGGACAGGGAACAATGAGCAGTTCTTC
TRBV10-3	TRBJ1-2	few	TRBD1	CATLRDRGVRGYTF	TGTGCCACCCTCCGGGACAGGGGCGTTCGTGGCTACACCTTC
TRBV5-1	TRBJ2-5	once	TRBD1	CASSPGTGGWTGTQYF	TGCGCCAGCAGCCCGGGGACAGGTGGTTGGACTGGGACCCAGTACTTC
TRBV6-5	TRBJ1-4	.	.	CASSSDGGREKLFF	TGTGCCAGCAGTTCAGACGGGGGGAGAGAAAAACTGTTTTTT
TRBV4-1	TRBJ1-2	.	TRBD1	CASSQTTGTNYGYTF	TGCGCCAGCAGCCAGACGACAGGGACTAACTATGGCTACACCTTC
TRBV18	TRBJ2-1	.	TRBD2	CASSPGTSGNEQFF	TGTGCCAGCTCACCTGGGACTAGCGGAAATGAGCAGTTCTTC